A single sample is the source of the 18 T cell receptor beta chains below, sequenced in a study of blood T cell repertoires in COVID-19. Data came from immunoSEQ multiplex PCR; TCRdb stores just in-frame clones and leaves some out. The sample records about 34,000 clones, 60% to 80% being singletons. Source material: peripheral blood. The receptors originated from a man older than 75 with active or convalescent COVID-19.

The V call is TRBV6-6, the J call TRBJ2-7; TRBD2 agrees at 9 bases. Germline V gives CDR1 MNHNY, CDR2 SVGAGI (reference sequence). V gave up 4 bases and J gave up 4 bases; unmatched junction bases: 11. The CDR3 has 16 residues. The CDR3 DNA sequence: TGTGCCAGCAGTTCCCATAGCGGGGGCAATAGGTACGAGCAGTACTTC. Protein: CASSSHSGGNRYEQYF.

The CDR3 spells CATSTSGSETQYF. In nucleotides, the CDR3 is TGTGCCACCAGTACTAGCGGTTCAGAGACCCAGTACTTC. The chain links TRBV24-1 to TRBJ2-5; 8 positions agree with TRBD2. CDR1 and CDR2 from the germline V gene are KGHDR and SFDVKD. The ends lost 6 bases at V and 4 bases at J; junction bases unmatched: 3. The CDR3 sequence is 13 residues long.

This sequence joins TRBV20-1 and TRBJ1-2; possible D gene TRBD1, 5 bases. Per germline, CDR1 DFQATT and CDR2 SNEGSKA (reference sequence). CDR3 length equals 13 residues. The V end lost 4 bases, the J end lost 0 bases, and 9 bases lay between the germline ends. For the CDR3, the DNA is TGCAGTGCTAATGACAGAACTAACTATGGCTACACCTTC. This sequence encodes CSANDRTNYGYTF.

The chain recombines TRBV24-1 with TRBJ2-3, with D maybe TRBD2 (6 bases). Germline V CDR1 and CDR2: KGHDR, SFDVKD. V lost 8 bases and J lost 0, with 8 bases in between. The CDR3 extends over 13 amino acids. This chain's CDR3 is CATTGASTDTQYF. The CDR3 DNA is TGTGCCACCACGGGAGCCAGCACAGATACGCAGTATTTT.

The rearrangement joins TRBV5-4 to TRBJ2-1, with 13 bases lining up with TRBD2. The CDR3 extends over 16 amino acids. The germline V gene has CDR1 SGHNT and CDR2 YYREEE (reference sequence). J gave up 2 bases and V 4 bases, and 3 bases lay outside the gene matches. The CDR3 loop reads CASSRTSGGTYNEQFF. As DNA, the CDR3 is TGTGCCAGCAGCCGGACTAGCGGGGGCACCTACAATGAGCAGTTCTTC.

This clone was counted a few times. V is TRBV7-9 and J is TRBJ1-6; TRBD1 aligns across 12 bases. From germline, CDR1 is SEHNR and CDR2 FQNEAQ (reference sequence). The V segment lost 4 bases and the J segment 7 bases; nucleotides outside the gene matches: 5. The CDR3 totals 16 residues. The CDR3 sequence: CASSSGTGGLNSPLHF. DNA for the CDR3: TGTGCCAGCAGCTCCGGGACAGGGGGCTTAAATTCACCCCTCCACTTT.

This clone was detected once. This chain connects TRBV3-1 (or the pseudogene TRBV3-2) to TRBJ1-6, with D tentatively TRBD1 (6 bases). The germline V and J ends were trimmed by 3 bases and 5 bases, with 14 bases remaining between them. Germline CDR1 and CDR2: LGHDT and YNNKEL (reference sequence). This CDR3 comprises 16 residues. CDR3 sequence reads: CASSQFGGGNNSPLHF. The CDR3 nucleotides read TGTGCCAGCAGCCAGTTTGGGGGCGGAAATAATTCACCCCTCCACTTT.

V is TRBV5-1 and J is TRBJ1-1, with D possibly TRBD1 on 6 matching bases. This CDR3 comprises 13 residues. The V and J ends lost 0 bases and 11 bases respectively, with 14 bases between them. Germline assignment: CDR1 SGHRS and CDR2 YFSETQ. In DNA form, the CDR3 reads TGCGCCAGCAGCTTGGCAGACAGGTCCAACGCTTTCTTT. It translates to CASSLADRSNAFF.

This clone appeared once. The chain is built from TRBV5-4 and TRBJ2-1; D not certain. CDR1 and CDR2 from the germline V gene are SGHNT and YYREEE (reference sequence). Trimming removed 0 bases at V and 10 bases at J, with 8 bases between. The CDR3 extends over 12 amino acids. The CDR3, as DNA: TGTGCCAGCAGCTTGGTAGAGTCGGAGCAGTTCTTC. Protein product: CASSLVESEQFF.

The rearrangement joins TRBV3-1 (or the pseudogene TRBV3-2) to TRBJ2-7; 8 bases map to TRBD1. CDR3 size: 14 residues. Germline-derived CDR1 and CDR2 are LGHDT and YNNKEL (reference sequence). With 8 bases clipped from V and 2 bases from J, the junction kept 8 bases outside the gene matches. The CDR3 DNA reads TGTGCCAGCGAGAGGGCAGGGGGCACCTACGAGCAGTACTTC. Translation: CASERAGGTYEQYF.

The V call is TRBV28, the J call TRBJ1-1; TRBD1 matches at 8 bases. The CDR3 sequence is 14 residues long. Germline CDR1 reads MDHEN; CDR2 reads SYDVKM. Losses at the gene ends were 5 bases for V and 4 bases for J; bases not matched to a gene: 6. CDR3 DNA sequence: TGTGCCAGCAGTGCCCCAACAGGGGGCACTGAAGCTTTCTTT. It is translated as CASSAPTGGTEAFF.

The chain links TRBV5-4 to TRBJ2-3, with TRBD1 matching over 9 bases. J lost 2 bases, V lost 4 bases, and 2 bases had no gene match. CDR3 length: 14 amino acids. Germline V gene lookup returns CDR1 SGHNT and CDR2 YYREEE (reference sequence). As DNA, the CDR3 is TGTGCCAGCAGCGCACAGGGGGCCACAGATACGCAGTATTTT. It translates to CASSAQGATDTQYF.

This chain connects TRBV28 to TRBJ1-1; 7 bases line up with TRBD1. Germline lookup yields CDR1 MDHEN and CDR2 SYDVKM. This CDR3 has 12 amino acids. V trimming: 9 bases; J trimming: 10 bases; junction bases outside the gene matches: 11. The CDR3 reads CASSAGQELAFF. In nucleotides, the CDR3 is TGTGCCAGTTCCGCCGGACAGGAACTAGCTTTCTTT.

This sequence joins TRBV18 and TRBJ1-4; D not certain. The CDR3 is 16 residues long. The V and J ends lost 3 bases and 7 bases respectively, with 18 bases between them. The germline CDR1 and CDR2 sequences are KGHSH and LQKENI. CDR3 sequence (DNA): TGTGCCAGCTCACCCCAAAGCGCACCCCACGCTGAAAAACTGTTTTTT. Its translation is CASSPQSAPHAEKLFF.

The rearrangement uses TRBV4-2 and TRBJ2-5; 11 bases align to TRBD2. The J segment lost 7 bases and the V segment lost 4 bases, leaving 8 bases of the junction unmatched. The germline V gene encodes CDR1 LGHNA and CDR2 YNFKEQ. This CDR3 comprises 15 residues. CDR3 sequence: CASSPLAGGGGTQYF. CDR3 in DNA: TGTGCCAGCAGCCCTCTAGCGGGAGGAGGGGGGACCCAGTACTTC.

The chain has TRBV6-6 and TRBJ2-7, with 12 bases matching TRBD2. The V segment lost 5 bases and the J segment 4 bases; nucleotides outside the gene matches: 9. The germline V gene has CDR1 MNHNY and CDR2 SVGAGI (reference sequence). The CDR3 loop spans 16 amino acids. The CDR3 nucleotides read TGTGCCAGCAGTGGAGTTTCCGGACTAGCGGGGTACGAGCAGTACTTC. It translates to CASSGVSGLAGYEQYF.

The V call is TRBV2, the J call TRBJ1-3; D gene unclear. The V end was cut by 4 bases, the J end by 0 bases, with 13 bases between. CDR3 length: 16 residues. Germline-derived CDR1 and CDR2 are SNHLY and FYNNEI. CDR3: CASSVSGGDSGNTIYF. In DNA, the CDR3 is TGTGCCAGCAGTGTTTCCGGCGGGGACTCTGGAAACACCATATATTTT.

The CDR3: CASSAQGFENTIYF. The DNA of the CDR3 is TGTGCCAGCAGCGCACAGGGGTTCGAAAACACCATATATTTT. This rearrangement joins TRBV2 to TRBJ1-3; 7 bases line up with TRBD1. The CDR3 extends over 14 amino acids. The junction had 8 bases not matched to a gene; V was cut back by 6 bases and J by 6 bases. Germline V CDR1 and CDR2: SNHLY, FYNNEI.